The entry that follows covers one TCR beta chain sequence. These data come from a study of blood T cell repertoires in COVID-19. About the study: COVID-19 samples, acute and convalescent, were from the United States, Italy and Spain. In each case, the material was cDNA or gDNA derived from T cells, B-cell-depleted T cells, or PBMCs.

Original methodology: Amplifying reference gene primers gave estimates of nucleated cell counts. Sequencing used immunoSEQ multiplex PCR; TCRdb keeps in-frame clones, though not all of them. V, J and clone size are those of that table, while D and trimming were read from the DNA. The sample records more than 25,000 clones, about nine tenths being singletons. CDR1 SGHNT and CDR2 YENEEA come from the germline V gene. Trimming took 6 bases from V and 0 from J, leaving 15 bases between them. The CDR3 has 16 residues. This TCR derives from a human donor with active COVID-19. The donor label of this sample is uncertain. The rearrangement links TRBV11-3 to TRBJ2-1, with TRBD1 as a possible D gene (5 bases). The sample was peripheral blood. The CDR3 loop reads CASSRSGADSYNEQFF. The DNA of the CDR3 is TGTGCCAGCAGTAGAAGTGGGGCCGACTCCTACAATGAGCAGTTCTTC.